This entry lists 16 T cell receptor beta chains sequenced from one sample in a study of vaccination and CD4 T cells after COVID-19. Sequencing of DNA taken from cultured CD4+ T cells relied on the Oncomine TCR Beta short-read assay. TCRdb recomputed calls from the PCR reads with MiXCR, one row per CDR3 protein. This sample has about 11,000 distinct CDR3 sequences, with less than 70% found just once. Which antigens these TCRs recognize remains unknown. Stated treatment: roughly 11-day PBMC culture with coronavirus spike peptide pools or control peptides (ViraFEST assay). Sequenced input: CD4+ T cells from blood, cultured in vitro. These receptors were taken from a human donor who had recovered from COVID-19.

This clonotype was recorded a few times. The V and J genes are TRBV15 and TRBJ2-2; the match to TRBD1 covers 8 bases. Trimming removed 3 bases from V and 4 bases from J; junction bases left unmatched: 1. Germline assignment: CDR1 LNHNV and CDR2 YYDKDF (reference sequence). The CDR3 consists of 14 residues. The CDR3 sequence: CATSRTGVTGELFF. The CDR3 DNA follows: TGTGCCACCAGCAGGACAGGGGTCACCGGGGAGCTGTTTTTT.

The rearrangement links TRBV18 to TRBJ1-1; D call uncertain. This CDR3 has 15 amino acids. In germline, CDR1 is KGHSH, CDR2 LQKENI. V lost 2 bases and J 1 base, leaving 11 bases between the germline ends. The CDR3 DNA follows: TGTGCCAGCTCACCAAATCAGGTCCAGAACACTGAAGCTTTCTTT. It specifies CASSPNQVQNTEAFF. The full variable domain, its missing parts supplied by reference TRBV18 and TRBJ1-1, is NAGVMQNPRHLVRRRGQEARLRCSPMKGHSHVYWYRQLPEEGLKFMVYLQKENIIDESGMPKERFSAEFPKEGPSILRIQQVVRGDSAAYFCASSPNQVQNTEAFFGQGTRLTVV.

V gene TRBV6-1 combines with J gene TRBJ1-5; TRBD1 might be the D (5 bases). CDR3 size: 13 residues. Germline-derived CDR1 and CDR2 are MNHNS and SASEGT. The V end lost 6 bases, the J end lost 2 bases, and 8 bases lay between the germline ends. The CDR3 region is CASRGTGNQPQHF. Written as DNA, the CDR3 is TGTGCCAGCAGAGGGACTGGCAATCAGCCCCAGCATTTT.

This clonotype was detected a few times. The V call is TRBV7-9, the J call TRBJ2-2; TRBD2 aligns across 12 bases. Germline V gene lookup returns CDR1 SEHNR and CDR2 FQNEAQ (reference sequence). Germline trimming cut 4 bases from V and 0 bases from J; bases unmatched to any gene: 9. The CDR3 has 19 residues. CDR3 sequence: CASSSQLGTSGSNTGELFF. CDR3 nucleotides: TGTGCCAGCAGCTCCCAACTCGGGACTAGCGGGTCGAACACCGGGGAGCTGTTTTTT.

The chain recombines TRBV11-2 with TRBJ2-5, with a tentative D call TRBD1 (7 bases). Deletions cut 5 bases from V and 9 bases from J, with 10 bases between. Germline assignment: CDR1 SGHAT and CDR2 FQNNGV. This CDR3 has 11 amino acids. CDR3: CASSVRGAQYF. The CDR3 DNA reads TGTGCCAGCAGCGTCAGGGGGGCCCAGTACTTC.

This clonotype was found a few times. V usage is TRBV7-3 and J usage is TRBJ1-5; 8 positions agree with TRBD1. With V trimmed by 4 bases and J by 6 bases, 20 bases remained unmatched. This CDR3 has 19 amino acids. Germline CDR1 reads SGHTA; CDR2 reads FQGTGA. DNA for the CDR3: TGTGCCAGCAGCTCATTCCCCGGGACAGGCCGAGCGGTAAGTCAGCCCCAGCATTTT. This codes for CASSSFPGTGRAVSQPQHF.

The chain joins TRBV30 to TRBJ2-3, with D unresolved. The germline V gene encodes CDR1 GTSNPN and CDR2 SVGIG (reference sequence). V lost 0 bases to trimming and J lost 6 bases, with 4 bases between them. The CDR3 sequence is 11 residues long. The DNA of the CDR3 is TGTGCCTGGAGTGTAGGGGATACGCAGTATTTT. Encoded protein: CAWSVGDTQYF.

This clonotype turned up a few times. V usage is TRBV20-1 and J usage is TRBJ2-7, with 7 bases fitting TRBD1. CDR1 is DFQATT and CDR2 is SNEGSKA in the germline V gene (reference sequence). J was trimmed by 9 bases and V by 0 bases; bases with no gene match: 8. This CDR3 region has 13 residues. The CDR3 loop is CSARDPTGIGQYF. As DNA, the CDR3 is TGCAGTGCTAGAGATCCGACAGGGATCGGGCAGTACTTC.

The V gene is TRBV19, the J gene TRBJ2-1; unclear D gene. CDR1 and CDR2 (germline): LNHDA, SQIVND (reference sequence). V was trimmed by 3 bases and J by 10 bases, leaving 7 bases between them. This CDR3 is built from 11 residues. The CDR3: CASSMLGEQFF. CDR3 in DNA: TGTGCCAGTAGTATGCTGGGGGAGCAGTTCTTC. The full variable domain, with the rest looked up from reference TRBV19 and TRBJ2-1, is DGGITQSPKYLFRKEGQNVTLSCEQNLNHDAMYWYRQDPGQGLRLIYYSQIVNDFQKGDIAEGYSVSREKKESFPLTVTSAQKNPTAFYLCASSMLGEQFFGPGTRLTVL.

This clonotype showed up just a few times. The CDR3 DNA sequence: TGCAGTGCTAGAGATGTCCAGAATAGCAATCAGCCCCAGCATTTT. Translating gives CSARDVQNSNQPQHF. V usage is TRBV20-1 and J usage is TRBJ1-5, with D uncertain. The length of the CDR3 is 15 residues. With 0 bases removed from V and 0 bases from J, the gap between germline ends came to 9 bases. CDR1 and CDR2 from the germline V gene are DFQATT and SNEGSKA (reference sequence).

This clonotype occurred a few times. The rearrangement uses TRBV27 and TRBJ2-7, with D possibly being TRBD1 (6 bases). Germline CDR1 MNHEY, CDR2 SMNVEV (reference sequence). The V end was cut by 4 bases, the J end by 3 bases, with 13 bases between. This CDR3 comprises 14 residues. The CDR3 nucleotides read TGTGCCAGCAGTTCTGGGACAAGGCGCTACGAGCAGTACTTC. Translated: CASSSGTRRYEQYF.

The gene calls are TRBV28 and TRBJ2-3; 7 bases align to TRBD2. CDR1 and CDR2 (germline): MDHEN, SYDVKM. The CDR3 is made up of 13 amino acids. The V and J ends lost 5 bases and 9 bases, in that order; junction bases with no gene match: 8. In DNA form, the CDR3 reads TGTGCCAGCAGTCCAACCGGGGGGAACACGCAGTATTTT. Its protein product is CASSPTGGNTQYF.

The table lists this clonotype with a few counts. The V call is TRBV20-1, the J call TRBJ2-2; 10 bases agree with TRBD2. The CDR3 loop spans 14 amino acids. V was pared by 6 bases and J by 4 bases, with 5 bases of the junction left unmatched. Germline assignment: CDR1 DFQATT and CDR2 SNEGSKA (reference sequence). CDR3 sequence (DNA): TGCAGTGCAGTTTTAGCGGGGGGCACCGGGGAGCTGTTTTTT. Translation gives CSAVLAGGTGELFF.

Note on this clonotype: One end of the junction varies from germline; a read error may be responsible. The chain employs TRBV2 and TRBJ2-7, with TRBD1 as a possible D gene (6 bases). Per germline, CDR1 SNHLY and CDR2 FYNNEI. This CDR3 is 15 amino acids long. For the CDR3, the DNA is TGTGCCAACAGTGAAGCAGGGGTAACTACTTACGAGCAGTACTTC. Protein product: CANSEAGVTTYEQYF. Combining the CDR3 with reference TRBV2 and TRBJ2-7 gives the whole variable domain EPEVTQTPSHQVTQMGQEVILRCVPISNHLYFYWYRQILGQKVEFLVSFYNNEISEKSEIFDDQFSVERPDGSNFTLKIRSTKLEDSAMYFCANSEAGVTTYEQYFGPGTRLTVT.

The genes are TRBV20-1 and TRBJ1-3; D gene uncertain. The germline CDR1 and CDR2 sequences are DFQATT and SNEGSKA (reference sequence). The V end was cut by 0 bases, the J end by 0 bases, with 3 bases between. The CDR3 has 13 residues. The CDR3 reads CSARDNSGNTIYF. The CDR3 bases are TGCAGTGCTAGAGATAACTCTGGAAACACCATATATTTT.

The CDR3 nucleotides read TGCAGTGCGAAAGCGGGACAGGGTAGCACCGAGCAGTTCTTC. It translates to CSAKAGQGSTEQFF. The rearrangement uses TRBV20-1 and TRBJ2-1; 9 bases fit TRBD1. From germline, CDR1 is DFQATT and CDR2 SNEGSKA (reference sequence). With V trimmed by 6 bases and J by 10 bases, 13 bases remained unmatched. There are 14 residues in the CDR3.